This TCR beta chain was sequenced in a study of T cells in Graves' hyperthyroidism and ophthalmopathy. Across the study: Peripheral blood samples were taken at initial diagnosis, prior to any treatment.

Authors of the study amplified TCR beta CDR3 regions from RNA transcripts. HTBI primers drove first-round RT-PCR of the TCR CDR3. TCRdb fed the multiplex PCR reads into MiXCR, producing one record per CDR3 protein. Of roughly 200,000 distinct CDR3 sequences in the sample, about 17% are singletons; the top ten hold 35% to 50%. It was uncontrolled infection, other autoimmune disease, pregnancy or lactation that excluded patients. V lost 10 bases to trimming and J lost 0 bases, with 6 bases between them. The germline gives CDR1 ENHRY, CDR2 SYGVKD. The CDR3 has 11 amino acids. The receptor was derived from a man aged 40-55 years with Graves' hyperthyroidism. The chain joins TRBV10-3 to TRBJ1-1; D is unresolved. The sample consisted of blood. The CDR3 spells CATEMNTEAFF. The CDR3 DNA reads TGTGCCACTGAAATGAACACTGAAGCTTTCTTT.